This entry is about one T cell receptor beta chain. Antigen: not known. The V and J ends lost 1 base and 7 bases respectively, with 10 bases between them. Germline V gene sequence: CDR1 MGHRA, CDR2 YSYEKL. The CDR3 extends over 13 amino acids. This entry belongs to a study of shared clonotypes between healthy human individuals. As for the study in general: Serving as donors were a couple of women and three men, whose ages spanned 18 to 49. Every donor yielded three CD4 naive, three CD4 memory, two CD8 naive and one CD8 memory plate. Study results and limitations: What naive subsets generally showed was a larger estimated richness than memory subsets showed. The study sampled only blood, and tissue repertoires likely differ.

Positively selected for CCR7, the CD45RO-negative cells used as naive CD8 cells excluded terminally differentiated effector memory CD45RA+ cells. The assay was immunoSEQ multiplex PCR, and TCRdb's table has in-frame clones only and misses some. Of more than 600,000 clones listed, about 92% are singletons. This clonotype originated in a man under 40 in good health. Specimen: naive CD8+ T cells sorted from blood. The chain couples TRBV4-1 to TRBJ1-2, with D perhaps TRBD1 (5 bases). Here the CDR3 reads CASSQVSGTGYTF. The CDR3 coding sequence is TGCGCCAGCAGCCAAGTATCCGGGACTGGCTACACCTTC.